A selection of T cell receptor beta chains follows, all from one sample in a study of CD8 T cells in ankylosing spondylitis. TCRdb called the 5' RACE reads again in MiXCR, with one record for every CDR3 protein. There are about 220,000 distinct CDR3 sequences in the sample; roughly 6.6% occur only once, and 14% lies in the top ten. The sequenced sample was blood, either unsorted or a sorted T cell fraction (not recorded which). The receptors were gathered from a male donor with ankylosing spondylitis. Each CDR3 is given without its conserved first and last residue. The order of the fields is CDR3 protein, clone size, J gene, V gene. Rows may omit the clone size; those that give it use once, few, many or a size class.

CDR3aa: ASSHPSGKLADTQY
abundance: few
j_gene: TRBJ2-3
v_gene: TRBV7-9

CDR3aa: SARDSGWDYEQY
abundance: many
j_gene: TRBJ2-7
v_gene: TRBV20-1

CDR3aa: ASSPGGQDTQY
abundance: many
j_gene: TRBJ2-3
v_gene: TRBV9

CDR3aa: ATSDWKGSGANVLT
abundance: many
j_gene: TRBJ2-6
v_gene: TRBV24-1

CDR3aa: SVSGGRATGFYEQY
abundance: many
j_gene: TRBJ2-7
v_gene: TRBV29-1

CDR3aa: AISNRLAGAQETQY
abundance: .
j_gene: TRBJ2-5
v_gene: TRBV10-3

CDR3aa: ASSSRGLALNTGELF
abundance: few
j_gene: TRBJ2-2
v_gene: TRBV11-3

CDR3aa: ASSFDRVRSYEQY
abundance: many
j_gene: TRBJ2-7
v_gene: TRBV5-1

CDR3aa: ASSLVRIYNEQF
abundance: many
j_gene: TRBJ2-1
v_gene: TRBV12-3/TRBV12-4

CDR3aa: SVKKDRGGTEAF
abundance: many
j_gene: TRBJ1-1
v_gene: TRBV29-1

CDR3aa: SARVVATFSYEQY
abundance: .
j_gene: TRBJ2-7
v_gene: TRBV20-1

CDR3aa: SARGLAGGYSGANVLT
abundance: few
j_gene: TRBJ2-6
v_gene: TRBV20-1

CDR3aa: SVVDRGSYNEQF
abundance: many
j_gene: TRBJ2-1
v_gene: TRBV29-1

CDR3aa: ASSFGGVTYEQY
abundance: many
j_gene: TRBJ2-7
v_gene: TRBV12-3/TRBV12-4

CDR3aa: SALTGGFNYGYT
abundance: .
j_gene: TRBJ1-2
v_gene: TRBV20-1

CDR3aa: ASSQGTGQMHYREQY
abundance: .
j_gene: TRBJ2-7
v_gene: TRBV4-3

CDR3aa: ASSLVGRRSVNTEAF
abundance: many
j_gene: TRBJ1-1
v_gene: TRBV7-8

CDR3aa: ASQTPTEHNEQF
abundance: .
j_gene: TRBJ2-1
v_gene: TRBV5-4

CDR3aa: ASSLRGSGRTPDNEQF
abundance: many
j_gene: TRBJ2-1
v_gene: TRBV7-8

CDR3aa: ASSGGGLGLDRETQY
abundance: many
j_gene: TRBJ2-5
v_gene: TRBV9

CDR3aa: ASSYRDREETQY
abundance: many
j_gene: TRBJ2-5
v_gene: TRBV5-6

CDR3aa: AWSISYEQY
abundance: .
j_gene: TRBJ2-7
v_gene: TRBV30

CDR3aa: ASSQRTSGNNEQF
abundance: few
j_gene: TRBJ2-1
v_gene: TRBV3-1

CDR3aa: SARDWDFNTYEQY
abundance: many
j_gene: TRBJ2-7
v_gene: TRBV20-1

CDR3aa: SVESDLGNTIY
abundance: many
j_gene: TRBJ1-3
v_gene: TRBV29-1

CDR3aa: ATRTGTGVHNEQF
abundance: many
j_gene: TRBJ2-1
v_gene: TRBV15

CDR3aa: ASSLGGQGAHEQY
abundance: many
j_gene: TRBJ2-7
v_gene: TRBV13